Given below is one T cell receptor (beta chain) in context. Time point in this sample: baseline pretreatment blood. The treatment denotes: 15 Gy SBRT to primary tumor, nephrectomy 4 weeks later. Serial blood draws occurred at baseline and 2 and 4 weeks post-SBRT. This sample was taken from a study of radiation and T cells in renal cell carcinoma. Study as a whole: Nephrectomy followed 15 Gy stereotactic body radiation by 4 weeks.

Germline loops: CDR1 GTSNPN, CDR2 SVGIG (reference sequence). There are 14 residues in the CDR3. Trimming took 0 bases from V and 2 from J, leaving 10 bases between them. Produced via immunoSEQ multiplex PCR; TCRdb's table is partial and in-frame only. The sample has some 150,000 clones, over 80% seen once; the top ten hold approximately 24%. The chain combines TRBV30 with TRBJ1-2; D is perhaps TRBD1 (5 bases). The source of this sequence is a woman between 50 and 59 years old with renal cell carcinoma. This specimen consisted of blood, obtained from a patient whose treatment included radiotherapy and nephrectomy. The CDR3 DNA reads as TGTGCCTGGAGTGTAACCAGGACAAACTATGGCTACACCTTC. Amino acid sequence: CAWSVTRTNYGYTF.